This entry lists 21 T cell receptor beta chains sequenced from one sample in a study of post-analysis software for immune sequencing data (dated by TCRdb to about 2015). These receptors lack a known antigen. The library was generated by PCR. Sequencing instrument: Illumina HiSeq 2500. Unique molecular identifiers were incorporated into TCR beta cDNA libraries to reduce PCR and sequencing biases. TCRdb redid the processing of the public reads, applying fastp at Q25 and MiXCR, and retained in-frame beta chains. Every CDR3 protein is listed once, alongside the most common genes and DNA of its rows. For this sample there are about 430,000 distinct CDR3 sequences; approximately 37% appear just once. The ten largest clones represent less than 10% of the sample. The paper as a whole reports these results and caveats: A handful of TRBV segments, including TRBV5-6, TRBV5-1 and TRBV20-1, were significantly more frequent in patients than controls.

The material sequenced was blood. Receptor source: a girl aged 2 to 10 with multiple sclerosis.

Comments on this clonotype: The final CDR3 position lacks the conserved phenylalanine or tryptophan, pointing to a likely read error. V is TRBV11-2 and J is TRBJ2-3; 7 nucleotides agree with TRBD2. The germline V gene has CDR1 SGHAT and CDR2 FQNNGV. V was clipped by 5 bases and J by 2 bases; unmatched bases: 13. This CDR3 comprises 17 residues. The CDR3 bases are TGTGCCAGCAGCCCCATCTTCCGTCGGGAGGACACAGATACGCAGTATGTT. Its protein is CASSPIFRREDTDTQYV.

This clonotype showed up just a few times. The genes are TRBV20-1 and TRBJ1-2; 10 nucleotides match TRBD1. The CDR3 is 17 amino acids. Per the germline V gene, CDR1 is DFQATT and CDR2 is SNEGSKA (reference sequence). The trim removed 6 bases at V and 4 bases at J, leaving 17 bases unmatched. The CDR3 spells CSAIVRGQGREGYGYTF. The CDR3 nucleotides read TGCAGTGCGATAGTTCGGGGACAGGGGCGTGAAGGCTATGGCTACACCTTC.

In its sample, this clonotype was seen a few times. The rearrangement uses TRBV6-1 and TRBJ1-1; D is possibly TRBD1 (6 bases). With 8 bases removed from V and 1 base from J, the gap between germline ends came to 14 bases. The CDR3 is 14 residues long. The germline V gene has CDR1 MNHNS and CDR2 SASEGT. Here the CDR3 reads CASQLTGANTEAFF. As DNA, the CDR3 is TGTGCCAGCCAACTAACGGGGGCGAACACTGAAGCTTTCTTT.

The rearrangement uses TRBV14 and TRBJ2-7, with TRBD1 matching over 7 bases. The CDR3 is 18 residues long. Germline V lookup: CDR1 SGHDN, CDR2 FVKESK. Trimming at V came to 1 base and at J to 2 bases, leaving 14 bases not matched to a gene. CDR3 in DNA: TGTGCCAGCAGCCAAGTAGACCGGGTGGACAGGCTAACCTACGAGCAGTACTTC. Residues: CASSQVDRVDRLTYEQYF. The variable domain in full, completed from reference TRBV14 and TRBJ2-7, reads EAGVTQFPSHSVIEKGQTVTLRCDPISGHDNLYWYRRVMGKEIKFLLHFVKESKQDESGMPNNRFLAERTGGTYSTLKVQPAELEDSGVYFCASSQVDRVDRLTYEQYFGPGTRLTVT.

This clonotype showed up just a few times. The chain recombines TRBV28 with TRBJ2-1; D unclear. Per germline, CDR1 MDHEN and CDR2 SYDVKM. The CDR3 length is 14 residues. V lost 6 bases to trimming and J lost 5 bases, with 14 bases between them. CDR3 in amino acids: CASSRRAQNNEQFF. The CDR3 nucleotides are TGTGCCAGCAGCCGCCGGGCCCAAAACAATGAGCAGTTCTTC.

V usage is TRBV9 and J usage is TRBJ2-7; TRBD2 agrees at 13 bases. The junction had 7 bases not matched to a gene; V was cut back by 4 bases and J by 3 bases. Germline V CDR1 and CDR2: SGDLS, YYNGEE. The CDR3 totals 16 residues. CDR3 loop: CASSHKLAGGLYEQYF. The CDR3 DNA sequence: TGTGCCAGCAGCCACAAACTAGCGGGGGGGCTCTACGAGCAGTACTTC.

V gene TRBV7-9 combines with J gene TRBJ2-7; 7 positions match TRBD2. The better agreement between TRBJ2-5 and the DNA end casts doubt on the J call. Germline V lookup: CDR1 SEHNR, CDR2 FQNEAQ (reference sequence). The CDR3 covers 14 residues. The CDR3 here is CASSLARGKETQYF. The CDR3 coding sequence is TGTGCCAGCAGCTTAGCGCGGGGGAAAGAGACCCAGTACTTC.

This clonotype was seen more than once but under ten times. The V and J genes are TRBV6-2 or TRBV6-3 and TRBJ2-1; 8 bases are a match to TRBD1. The CDR3 extends over 14 amino acids. Germline CDR1 is MNHEY and CDR2 is SVGEGT. With V trimmed by 4 bases and J by 8 bases, 7 bases remained unmatched. CDR3 amino acids: CASSSRQGIYEQFF. CDR3 nucleotides: TGTGCCAGCAGTTCCAGACAGGGGATATATGAGCAGTTCTTC.

This clonotype was detected a few times. The chain has TRBV24-1 and TRBJ2-1; 8 bases match TRBD1. The CDR3 is 13 residues long. Germline V gene data show CDR1 as KGHDR and CDR2 as SFDVKD. The ends lost 9 bases at V and 8 bases at J; junction bases unmatched: 8. DNA for the CDR3: TGTGCCACCCGGGACAGGCGCTCCGATGAGCAGTTCTTC. It is translated as CATRDRRSDEQFF.

The chain uses TRBV5-1 and TRBJ2-1; D may be TRBD1 (6 bases). The germline V gene has CDR1 SGHRS and CDR2 YFSETQ. V was clipped by 2 bases and J by 10 bases, with 13 bases between them. CDR3 length equals 13 residues. This CDR3 reads CASSFQSRGEQFF. CDR3 DNA: TGCGCCAGCAGCTTCCAGAGCAGGGGAGAGCAGTTCTTC.

This sequence joins TRBV18 and TRBJ1-2; 12 bases agree with TRBD1. The germline V gene encodes CDR1 KGHSH and CDR2 LQKENI. The CDR3 is 19 residues long. Trimming removed 4 bases from V and 8 bases from J; junction bases left unmatched: 20. The CDR3 reads CASSQLGTGGAGTEMGYTF. CDR3 nucleotide sequence: TGTGCCAGCTCACAACTGGGGACAGGGGGCGCTGGAACAGAGATGGGCTACACCTTC.

The gene calls are TRBV13 and TRBJ1-4, with 7 bases that match TRBD1. V lost 4 bases to trimming and J lost 8 bases; unmatched junction nucleotides: 13. The V gene's germline CDR1 is PRHDT and CDR2 FYEKMQ (reference sequence). The length of the CDR3 is 16 residues. The CDR3 loop is CASSYKNRGRDEKLFF. The DNA for the CDR3 is TGTGCCAGCAGCTATAAAAACAGGGGAAGGGACGAAAAACTGTTTTTT.

The V call is TRBV20-1, the J call TRBJ2-7; no definite D call. This CDR3 is 13 amino acids long. V was pared by 2 bases and J by 0 bases, with 8 bases between. The germline V gene has CDR1 DFQATT and CDR2 SNEGSKA (reference sequence). CDR3 sequence: CSARPRPSYEQYF. The DNA for the CDR3 is TGCAGTGCTAGACCCAGGCCCTCCTACGAGCAGTACTTC.

The chain employs TRBV12-3 or TRBV12-4 and TRBJ2-7, with D hard to call. There are 15 residues in the CDR3. V dropped 3 bases and J dropped 0 bases, with 12 bases sitting between them. CDR3 bases: TGTGCCAGCAGTTTTGACACCACCAGCTCCTACGAGCAGTACTTC. It translates to CASSFDTTSSYEQYF.

CDR3 DNA sequence: TGTGCCAGCAGCTTAGTAGGGTCTAGCGGGAGCCCCGATGAGCAGTTCTTC. This encodes CASSLVGSSGSPDEQFF. This chain joins TRBV7-2 and TRBJ2-1; 10 nucleotides align to TRBD2. Germline CDR1 SGHTA, CDR2 FQGNSA. CDR3 length: 17 amino acids. Germline trimming cut 1 base from V and 8 bases from J; bases unmatched to any gene: 11.

In this sample, this clonotype turned up a few times. J is TRBJ2-1 and V is TRBV12-3 or TRBV12-4; D not certain. The V end was cut by 2 bases, the J end by 4 bases, with 9 bases between. The CDR3 sequence is 14 residues long. The CDR3 nucleotides read TGTGCCAGCAGTTTATCTTCTACGTACAATGAGCAGTTCTTC. It is translated as CASSLSSTYNEQFF.

This clonotype has only a few counts. J is TRBJ2-3 and V is TRBV5-1; TRBD2 aligns across 15 bases. This CDR3 is 16 amino acids long. From germline, CDR1 is SGHRS and CDR2 YFSETQ. V lost 4 bases to trimming and J lost 8 bases; unmatched junction nucleotides: 8. Here the CDR3 reads CASSGLAGGPLGTQYF. CDR3 bases: TGCGCCAGCAGCGGACTAGCGGGGGGGCCTTTAGGTACGCAGTATTTT.

The rearrangement joins TRBV20-1 to TRBJ1-2; perhaps TRBD1 as D (6 bases). Trimming removed 0 bases at V and 3 bases at J, with 14 bases between. Per germline, CDR1 DFQATT and CDR2 SNEGSKA (reference sequence). The CDR3 has 15 amino acids. The CDR3 sequence: CSARDPGEWDYGYTF. In DNA, the CDR3 is TGCAGTGCTAGAGATCCAGGGGAGTGGGACTATGGCTACACCTTC.

V is TRBV9 and J is TRBJ1-1; D is unclear. Looked up from germline, CDR1 is SGDLS and CDR2 is YYNGEE. V lost 3 bases and J lost 4, with 10 bases in between. This CDR3 is 13 amino acids long. DNA for the CDR3: TGTGCCAGCAGCGAGGGATGGATCACTGAAGCTTTCTTT. It specifies CASSEGWITEAFF.

The rearrangement joins TRBV2 to TRBJ2-1; the match to TRBD2 covers 12 bases. Germline loops: CDR1 SNHLY, CDR2 FYNNEI. V shed 6 bases, J shed 7 bases, and the junction held 7 bases outside the gene matches. CDR3 size: 15 residues. The CDR3 loop is CASRPSGGARNEQFF. CDR3 bases: TGTGCCAGCAGGCCTAGCGGGGGGGCGAGGAATGAGCAGTTCTTC.

This clonotype occurred a few times. The chain employs TRBV12-3 or TRBV12-4 and TRBJ2-7; D remains ambiguous. The CDR3 extends over 13 amino acids. Trimming removed 3 bases at V and 4 bases at J, with 10 bases between. CDR3 sequence reads: CASSFQVGYEQYF. The CDR3 region has the DNA TGTGCCAGCAGTTTCCAGGTCGGGTACGAGCAGTACTTC.